The present entry profiles one T cell receptor (beta chain) with its context. This clone showed up just once. The specificity of this receptor is unknown. No clone much larger than this one lies a single base away; base qualities are absent. Each collaborating institution followed its own protocols to collect whole blood in K2EDTA tubes. Collaborator samples were shipped for TCRbeta analysis as frozen whole blood, isolated PBMCs, or DNA extracted from either sample type. The CDR3 numbers 11 residues from cysteine through phenylalanine. Just CDR3 DNA is preserved here, 33 bases in frame from base 1. The V end loses 2 bases and the J end loses 4 bases, and a stretch of 3 bases separates them. Per the germline V gene, SGHNT is the CDR1 and YENEEA is the CDR2. The data were obtained in a study of blood T cell repertoires in COVID-19 (dated by TCRdb to the early 2020s). About the full investigation: Samples covering the acute and convalescent phases of COVID-19 were provided by collaborators in the United States, Italy and Spain. Sample metadata almost always included a de-identified subject ID, COVID-19 status, age in years and sex. The prospective study material was composed of cDNA or gDNA derived from T cells, B-cell-depleted T cells, or PBMCs. Deeply sampled blood TCRbeta repertoires from subjects exposed to, actively infected with, or recovered from COVID-19 were included in the dataset. Where HLA class I and class II types were available, the types were taken from metadata supplied by the sample provider, not from assay-based typing. The repertoires were released in a freely available public database meant as a resource for research on the immune response to SARS-CoV-2. Samples were obtained from the ongoing ImmuneRACE study (first 160 participants) and from about 1,300 subjects provided by 6 global collaborators. General findings and caveats noted by the study authors: The quantity of clinical and demographic metadata differed by source and by participant and was supplied without curation.

TCRbeta CDR3 regions were amplified from genomic DNA by means of the immunoSEQ Assay, a bias-controlled multiplex PCR. As for the original processing: Within the assay, amplification of reference gene primers was used to estimate how many nucleated cells each sample contained. To quantify the absolute abundance of each unique TCRbeta CDR3 rearrangement, sequence reads were collapsed and filtered. For each sample, productive Simpson clonality was calculated as the square root of Simpson's diversity index over productive rearrangements. In TCRdb, the immuneACCESS table is reduced to in-frame sequences with V and J assigned. These tables do not hold every clone; where another copy was compared, an unresolved V gene accounts for under half, and the others remain unexplained. That table gives V, J and clone size, and the DNA gave D and trimming. Counted in this sample were around 98,000 clones; roughly 82% of them appeared once. The leading ten clones occupy approximately 10% of the sample.

The chain is made from TRBV11-3 and TRBJ2-7; the D gene assignment is ambiguous. Sequences were obtained from peripheral blood. The receptor's source is a man between 65 and 85 years old with active or convalescent COVID-19. For the CDR3, the sequence is CASSLLYEQYF. The sequenced DNA is TGTGCCAGCAGCTTACTTTACGAGCAGTACTTC. The reference TRBV11-3 and TRBJ2-7 proteins fill in what lies around the CDR3, so the full variable domain reads EAGVVQSPRYKIIEKKQPVAFWCNPISGHNTLYWYLQNLGQGPELLIRYENEEAVDDSQLPKDRFSAERLKGVDSTLKIQPAELGDSAVYLCASSLLYEQYFGPGTRLTVT.